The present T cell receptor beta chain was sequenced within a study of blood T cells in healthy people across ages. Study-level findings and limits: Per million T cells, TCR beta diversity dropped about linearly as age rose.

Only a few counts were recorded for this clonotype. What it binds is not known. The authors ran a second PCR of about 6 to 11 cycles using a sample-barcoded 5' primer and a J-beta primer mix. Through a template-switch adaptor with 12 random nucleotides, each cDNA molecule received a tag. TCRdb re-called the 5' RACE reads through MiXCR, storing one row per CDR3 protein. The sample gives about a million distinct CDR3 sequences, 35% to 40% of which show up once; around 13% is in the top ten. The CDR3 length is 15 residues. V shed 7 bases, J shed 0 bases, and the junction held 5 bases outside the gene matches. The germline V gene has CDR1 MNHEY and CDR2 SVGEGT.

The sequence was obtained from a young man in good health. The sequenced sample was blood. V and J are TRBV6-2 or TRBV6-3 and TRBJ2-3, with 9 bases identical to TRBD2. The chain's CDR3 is CASTRTSASTDTQYF. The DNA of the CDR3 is TGTGCCAGCACCCGGACTAGCGCTAGCACAGATACGCAGTATTTT.